This entry lists 28 T cell receptor beta chains sequenced from one sample in a study of identical twins. TCRdb fed the 5' RACE reads into MiXCR, producing one record per CDR3 protein. The table includes under 1 million distinct CDR3 sequences, more than 9% detected once. These data were also reused for a study on yellow fever vaccine responses in identical twins.

The sequencing input was PBMCs. The source is a young woman in good health.

This clonotype was found many times. V usage is TRBV5-1 and J usage is TRBJ1-1, with D maybe TRBD1 (6 bases). The CDR3 sequence is 15 residues long. V gave up 4 bases and J gave up 0 bases, with 13 bases separating them. Germline V CDR1 and CDR2: SGHRS, YFSETQ. The CDR3 region has the DNA TGCGCCAGCAGCATATGGACAGACGTGAACACTGAAGCTTTCTTT. Its translation: CASSIWTDVNTEAFF.

The chain recombines TRBV4-1 with TRBJ1-2; unclear D gene. Trimming pared 5 bases from V and 4 bases from J, leaving 11 bases between. Germline CDR1 and CDR2: MGHRA and YSYEKL. This CDR3 is built from 13 residues. The CDR3, as DNA: TGCGCCAGCAGCGGGTCAGAAGCCTATGGCTACACCTTC. Encoded protein: CASSGSEAYGYTF.

This clonotype was seen a handful of times. The J gene is TRBJ2-7, the V gene TRBV20-1; the D gene is possibly TRBD2 (6 bases). The germline CDR1 and CDR2 sequences are DFQATT and SNEGSKA (reference sequence). The CDR3 covers 15 residues. The V end lost 2 bases, the J end lost 5 bases, and 19 bases lay between the germline ends. The CDR3 loop is CSARSHDGGKDEQYV. The CDR3 nucleotides read TGCAGTGCTAGATCCCATGATGGGGGGAAGGACGAGCAGTACGTC.

This clonotype was seen at least ten times. The rearrangement uses TRBV6-5 and TRBJ1-5; no reliable D call. CDR1 is MNHEY, CDR2 SVGAGI, per germline. This CDR3 comprises 13 residues. The V end lost 2 bases, the J end lost 7 bases, and 9 bases lay between the germline ends. The CDR3 bases are TGTGCCAGCAGTTACGGTATGGACCAGCCCCAGCATTTT. Protein: CASSYGMDQPQHF.

This clonotype was recorded a few times. The chain links TRBV27 to TRBJ2-5; 12 bases agree with TRBD1. This CDR3 contains 16 residues. Germline CDR1 and CDR2: MNHEY and SMNVEV (reference sequence). V trimming: 2 bases; J trimming: 5 bases; junction bases outside the gene matches: 6. The CDR3 bases are TGTGCCAGCAGTTTAGGCGCGGGACAGGGGGCTGAGACCCAGTACTTC. This translates into CASSLGAGQGAETQYF.

To note about this clonotype: It may be a read error: a sequence one base away is much more abundant. The chain uses TRBV20-1 and TRBJ2-5; D unclear. Germline V CDR1 and CDR2: DFQATT, SNEGSKA (reference sequence). The CDR3 length is 14 residues. Written as DNA, the CDR3 is TGCAGTGCCACTCCCGAAAATGGGCAAGAGACCCAGTGCTTC. As protein: CSATPENGQETQCF.

This clonotype was picked up many times. CDR3 DNA: TGTGCCAGCAGTTACTCGAGGGGGGGTGGAAACACCATATATTTT. It encodes CASSYSRGGGNTIYF. The chain recombines TRBV6-5 with TRBJ1-3; tentative D call: TRBD1 (6 bases). The CDR3 spans 15 residues. CDR1 is MNHEY and CDR2 is SVGAGI in the germline V gene. The V end was cut by 0 bases, the J end by 3 bases, with 9 bases between.

In its sample, this clonotype was seen a few times. The chain links TRBV7-9 to TRBJ1-6; D call uncertain. Trimming stripped 3 bases from V and 6 bases from J, with 12 bases between. The V gene's germline CDR1 is SEHNR and CDR2 FQNEAQ (reference sequence). CDR3 length equals 15 residues. The CDR3 region has the DNA TGTGCCAGCAGCTTGGGCGATGTAGGTAATTCACCCCTCCACTTT. Translating it yields CASSLGDVGNSPLHF. Full variable domain (rest looked up from reference TRBV7-9 and TRBJ1-6): DTGVSQNPRHKITKRGQNVTFRCDPISEHNRLYWYRQTLGQGPEFLTYFQNEAQLEKSRLLSDRFSAERPKGSFSTLEIQRTEQGDSAMYLCASSLGDVGNSPLHFGNGTRLTVT.

The genes are TRBV2 and TRBJ2-1; TRBD2 agrees at 12 bases. Losses at the gene ends were 6 bases for V and 6 bases for J; bases not matched to a gene: 9. Germline V gene sequence: CDR1 SNHLY, CDR2 FYNNEI. The length of the CDR3 is 16 residues. For the CDR3, the DNA is TGTGCCAGCAGAGGACTAGCGGGAATCAAGATCAATGAGCAGTTCTTC. Translation gives CASRGLAGIKINEQFF. The full variable domain, in which reference TRBV2 and TRBJ2-1 provide the parts outside the CDR3, is EPEVTQTPSHQVTQMGQEVILRCVPISNHLYFYWYRQILGQKVEFLVSFYNNEISEKSEIFDDQFSVERPDGSNFTLKIRSTKLEDSAMYFCASRGLAGIKINEQFFGPGTRLTVL.

A few counts support this clonotype. V is TRBV5-1 and J is TRBJ1-1, with D unresolved. Germline V gene data show CDR1 as SGHRS and CDR2 as YFSETQ. V lost 4 bases and J 1 base, leaving 14 bases between the germline ends. The CDR3 extends over 15 amino acids. The CDR3 protein is CASSRSVGSNTEAFF. The CDR3 DNA reads as TGCGCCAGCAGCCGATCTGTAGGGTCGAACACTGAAGCTTTCTTT.

This clonotype has only a few counts. The chain has TRBV5-6 and TRBJ2-7, with TRBD2 matching over 8 bases. The CDR3 extends over 15 amino acids. CDR1 SGHDT and CDR2 YYEEEE come from the germline V gene. The ends lost 5 bases at V and 3 bases at J; junction bases unmatched: 10. The CDR3 sequence: CASRLQLAGFYEQYF. CDR3 coding DNA: TGTGCCAGCAGACTTCAATTAGCGGGGTTCTACGAGCAGTACTTC.

This clonotype was seen a handful of times. The chain recombines TRBV24-1 with TRBJ1-6; a possible D gene is TRBD1 (6 bases). V gave up 2 bases and J gave up 7 bases, with 11 bases separating them. Germline V CDR1 and CDR2: KGHDR, SFDVKD. This CDR3 spans 15 amino acids. CDR3 coding DNA: TGTGCCACCAGTGATTCATGGGACACCAATTCACCCCTCCACTTT. It yields the protein CATSDSWDTNSPLHF.

This clonotype has a handful of counts. In DNA form, the CDR3 reads TGTGCCACCAGCTCAAACCCCCTGCTTGCCTACAATGAGCAGTTCTTC. It yields the protein CATSSNPLLAYNEQFF. This chain connects TRBV15 to TRBJ2-1, with D uncertain. Germline V lookup: CDR1 LNHNV, CDR2 YYDKDF (reference sequence). Trimming shortened V by 5 bases and J by 2 bases, and 16 bases separated the two germline ends. The CDR3 is made up of 16 amino acids.

This clonotype was detected only a few times. This sequence joins TRBV11-2 and TRBJ1-1, with no clear D. V was trimmed by 5 bases and J by 8 bases, leaving 12 bases between them. Germline V gene sequence: CDR1 SGHAT, CDR2 FQNNGV. The CDR3 extends over 12 amino acids. The CDR3 loop reads CASSISGWEAFF. Written as DNA, the CDR3 is TGTGCCAGCAGCATCAGTGGTTGGGAAGCTTTCTTT.

There are many counts of this clonotype. The chain is built from TRBV14 and TRBJ2-1, with TRBD2 identical over 7 bases. V shed 1 base and J 10 bases; nucleotides not matched to a gene: 1. There are 12 residues in the CDR3. Per the germline V gene, CDR1 is SGHDN and CDR2 is FVKESK. CDR3 sequence reads: CASSQVGGEQFF. CDR3 bases: TGTGCCAGCAGCCAAGTCGGGGGGGAGCAGTTCTTC.

Of note for this clonotype: A much larger clone differs by one base, so this may be a read error. The J gene is TRBJ2-1, the V gene TRBV12-3 or TRBV12-4, with 7 bases aligning to TRBD1. This CDR3 is built from 12 residues. Trimming removed 5 bases from V and 12 bases from J; junction bases left unmatched: 7. The CDR3 bases are TGTGCCAGCAGTCCGGGGACAGCTGTGCAGTTCTTC. Translated: CASSPGTAVQFF.

This clonotype was observed at least ten times. The V call is TRBV7-2, the J call TRBJ2-1; D perhaps matches TRBD2 (7 bases). V lost 6 bases and J 7 bases, leaving 19 bases between the germline ends. This CDR3 spans 15 amino acids. Germline V gene sequence: CDR1 SGHTA, CDR2 FQGNSA. The CDR3 DNA reads as TGTGCCAGCAGTGGCGGGGGCGGGGTAAAGAATGAGCAGTTCTTC. It is translated as CASSGGGGVKNEQFF. The full variable domain, rest sourced from reference TRBV7-2 and TRBJ2-1, is GAGVSQSPSNKVTEKGKDVELRCDPISGHTALYWYRQSLGQGLEFLIYFQGNSAPDKSGLPSDRFSAERTGGSVSTLTIQRTQQEDSAVYLCASSGGGGVKNEQFFGPGTRLTVL.

The sample holds a few counts of this clonotype. This sequence joins TRBV2 and TRBJ2-1, with a possible D match to TRBD1 (5 bases). Germline CDR1 and CDR2: SNHLY and FYNNEI. V lost 5 bases and J 0 bases, leaving 23 bases between the germline ends. CDR3 length: 19 amino acids. CDR3 nucleotides: TGTGCCAGCAGTCTCCAGGGTGGTTCCCTCCAATCCTCCTACAATGAGCAGTTCTTC. Its protein product is CASSLQGGSLQSSYNEQFF. Variable domain in full (rest from reference TRBV2 and TRBJ2-1): EPEVTQTPSHQVTQMGQEVILRCVPISNHLYFYWYRQILGQKVEFLVSFYNNEISEKSEIFDDQFSVERPDGSNFTLKIRSTKLEDSAMYFCASSLQGGSLQSSYNEQFFGPGTRLTVL.

The genes are TRBV6-1 and TRBJ1-1; D is ambiguous. Trimming removed 4 bases from V and 3 bases from J, with 12 bases in between. Germline V gene sequence: CDR1 MNHNS, CDR2 SASEGT. The CDR3 has 14 amino acids. Here the CDR3 reads CASSGQALDTEAFF. The DNA for the CDR3 is TGTGCCAGCAGTGGGCAGGCGCTGGACACTGAAGCTTTCTTT.

This clonotype was detected ten times or more. V and J are TRBV2 and TRBJ2-7, with D possibly matching TRBD2 (6 bases). Germline CDR1 is SNHLY and CDR2 is FYNNEI. V was shortened by 4 bases and J by 0 bases, with 13 bases between the two germline ends. The length of the CDR3 is 15 residues. CDR3 region: CASSVHGGNSYEQYV. As DNA, the CDR3 is TGTGCCAGCAGTGTTCACGGGGGAAACTCCTACGAGCAGTACGTC.

This clonotype was observed a handful of times. The chain's CDR3 is CASSELAHYSPNYEQYF. The CDR3 DNA follows: TGTGCCAGCAGTGAACTAGCCCACTATTCCCCGAACTACGAGCAGTACTTC. This chain connects TRBV6-1 to TRBJ2-7; D possibly corresponds to TRBD2 (5 bases). V was shortened by 2 bases and J by 3 bases, with 20 bases between the two germline ends. The CDR3 covers 17 residues. In germline, CDR1 is MNHNS, CDR2 SASEGT.

The table lists this clonotype with a count of one. A single base separates this from a much larger clone, so it may be a read error. The chain combines TRBV3-1 with TRBJ2-4; D is tentatively TRBD1 or TRBD2 (5 bases each). CDR1 and CDR2 from the germline V gene are LGHDT and YNNKEL (reference sequence). The CDR3 length is 15 residues. The CDR3 DNA sequence: TGTGCCAGCAGCCATCAGGGCCTAGCCAAAAACATTCCGTACTTC. Residues: CASSHQGLAKNIPYF.

Comment on this clonotype: This may arise from a read error, as a much more abundant clone is one base away. J is TRBJ1-2 and V is TRBV28; no firm D call. This CDR3 has 11 residues. Trimming took 3 bases from V and 5 from J, leaving 4 bases between them. In germline, CDR1 is MDHEN, CDR2 SYDVKM. The CDR3 DNA reads TGTGCCAGCAGTTTTGTGTATGGCTACACCTTC. Translated: CASSFVYGYTF.

This clonotype has a handful of counts. The gene calls are TRBV7-2 and TRBJ1-1, with 8 bases that match TRBD1. Losses at the gene ends were 5 bases for V and 0 bases for J; bases not matched to a gene: 5. Germline-derived CDR1 and CDR2 are SGHTA and FQGNSA. This CDR3 is 15 amino acids long. CDR3 bases: TGTGCCAGCAGCGGATCAGGGGGCTTGAACACTGAAGCTTTCTTT. Its translation is CASSGSGGLNTEAFF. Full variable domain (missing parts from reference TRBV7-2 and TRBJ1-1): GAGVSQSPSNKVTEKGKDVELRCDPISGHTALYWYRQSLGQGLEFLIYFQGNSAPDKSGLPSDRFSAERTGGSVSTLTIQRTQQEDSAVYLCASSGSGGLNTEAFFGQGTRLTVV.

This clonotype was recorded a few times. The rearrangement links TRBV12-3 or TRBV12-4 to TRBJ2-3, with D perhaps matching TRBD2 (6 bases). Trimming took off 7 bases at V and 9 bases at J, with 20 bases between the two ends. The CDR3 is 14 residues long. The chain's CDR3 is CASKFRTTVGTQYF. The CDR3 bases are TGTGCCAGCAAATTTCGGACTACCGTAGGGACGCAGTATTTT.

This clonotype was recorded a few times. Its ends do not fully match the called genes, so a read error is possible. The chain recombines TRBV14 with TRBJ2-7, with 10 bases fitting TRBD1. Per the germline V gene, CDR1 is SGHDN and CDR2 is FVKESK. The CDR3 is 13 amino acids. CDR3 residues: CASSQDRTGGQYF. Here the CDR3 DNA reads TGTGCCAGCAGTCAAGATCGGACAGGGGGGCAGTACTTC. Full variable domain (missing parts from reference TRBV14 and TRBJ2-7): EAGVTQFPSHSVIEKGQTVTLRCDPISGHDNLYWYRRVMGKEIKFLLHFVKESKQDESGMPNNRFLAERTGGTYSTLKVQPAELEDSGVYFCASSQDRTGGQYFGPGTRLTVT.

The rearrangement links TRBV15 to TRBJ1-2; unclear D gene. V was clipped by 1 base and J by 6 bases, with 15 bases between them. Per the germline V gene, CDR1 is LNHNV and CDR2 is YYDKDF (reference sequence). This CDR3 has 15 amino acids. The CDR3 DNA reads as TGTGCCACCAGCAGAGTCTTCTTGGGGTTTGATGGCTACACCTTC. Translation: CATSRVFLGFDGYTF.

The chain recombines TRBV18 with TRBJ2-1; no clear D gene. CDR1 and CDR2 (germline): KGHSH, LQKENI. V lost 3 bases and J lost 10, with 13 bases in between. The CDR3 consists of 13 residues. CDR3 DNA sequence: TGTGCCAGCTCACCCCCCCCGAGCCGGGAGCAGTTCTTC. Its protein product is CASSPPPSREQFF.